This T cell receptor beta chain was captured in a study of CD8 T cells in ankylosing spondylitis. Scientists made TCR beta libraries using quantitative 5'-RACE with molecular barcodes. Each CDR3 protein is one row after TCRdb ran MiXCR on the 5' RACE reads. Of 250,000 or so distinct CDR3 sequences in the sample, about a sixth were seen once. Germline CDR1 and CDR2: MNHEY and SMNVEV (reference sequence). Trimming cost V 6 bases and J 8 bases, with 16 bases left between them. This CDR3 is 13 amino acids long. This clonotype was recorded a few times. As yet, its antigen is unknown. Study outcomes and limitations: Characteristic, it appeared, of ankylosing spondylitis blood was a TCR beta motif of about eight highly homologous variants. Certain motif variants had earlier been reported in reactive arthritis synovial fluid and blood. Disease-linked clones proved CD8+ and comparatively uncommon in peripheral blood.

Sequenced sample: blood, either unsorted or a sorted T cell fraction (not recorded which). The receptor was derived from a male donor with ankylosing spondylitis or in good health (not recorded which). The chain carries TRBV27 and TRBJ1-2; D gene unclear. CDR3 in amino acids: CASSEANSEGYTF. The CDR3 nucleotides read TGTGCCAGCAGCGAGGCAAACTCGGAAGGCTACACCTTC.